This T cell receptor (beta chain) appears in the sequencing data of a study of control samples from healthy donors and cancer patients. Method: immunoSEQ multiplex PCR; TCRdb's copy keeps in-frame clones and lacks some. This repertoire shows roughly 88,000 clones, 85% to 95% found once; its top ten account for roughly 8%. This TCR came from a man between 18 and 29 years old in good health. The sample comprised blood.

The CDR3 reads CASSIGQGGYGYTF. CDR3 bases: TGTGCCAGTAGTATTGGGCAGGGTGGATATGGCTACACCTTC. This chain uses TRBV19 with TRBJ1-2; tentatively, D is TRBD1 (5 bases). CDR3 length equals 14 residues. Germline V gene sequence: CDR1 LNHDA, CDR2 SQIVND (reference sequence). The V gene lost 3 bases and the J gene lost 5 bases, with 13 bases spanning the gap.